Each of the 21 T cell receptor beta chains below was sequenced from the same sample in a study of T-cell memory formation after mild COVID-19. Each CDR3 protein is one row after TCRdb ran MiXCR on the 5' RACE reads. The sample comprises 95,000 to 120,000 distinct CDR3 sequences, approximately 21% of which are singletons, and around 41% rests with the top ten. Source material: PBMCs or a T cell subset sorted from them (not recorded which). These receptor sequences come from a young man who had mild COVID-19 (a few samples of this study predate the infection). Cell type and time point are not known.

This chain joins TRBV11-3 and TRBJ2-2, with D uncertain. V was pared by 6 bases and J by 2 bases, with 7 bases between. CDR1 SGHNT and CDR2 YENEEA come from the germline V gene. This CDR3 contains 13 residues. The CDR3 is CASSTHNTGELFF. The CDR3 DNA sequence: TGTGCCAGCAGTACCCACAACACCGGGGAGCTGTTTTTT.

The rearrangement joins TRBV11-2 to TRBJ2-5, with D unclear. CDR1 SGHAT and CDR2 FQNNGV come from the germline V gene. CDR3 length: 15 amino acids. V was pared by 0 bases and J by 1 base, with 9 bases between. DNA for the CDR3: TGTGCCAGCAGCTTAGATCTGTCTAGCCAAGAGACCCAGTACTTC. Translated, it gives CASSLDLSSQETQYF.

J is TRBJ2-3 and V is TRBV4-3; D remains unclear. Germline loops: CDR1 LGHNA, CDR2 YSLEER. V lost 6 bases and J lost 2, with 15 bases in between. The CDR3 sequence is 15 residues long. The CDR3 DNA reads TGCGCCAGCAGGCGTGGGATTATCTTCACAGATACGCAGTATTTT. Translation: CASRRGIIFTDTQYF.

The chain recombines TRBV12-5 with TRBJ1-2, with 10 nucleotides matching TRBD1. The CDR3 is 13 amino acids. CDR1 and CDR2 (germline): LGHNT, FRNRAP. V gave up 3 bases and J gave up 8 bases; unmatched junction bases: 3. CDR3 sequence reads: CASGFGTGDGYTF. In DNA form, the CDR3 reads TGTGCTAGTGGTTTTGGGACAGGGGACGGCTACACCTTC.

The J gene is TRBJ1-2, the V gene TRBV7-2; D uncertain. Trimming took off 5 bases at V and 3 bases at J, with 16 bases between the two ends. Germline CDR1 is SGHTA and CDR2 is FQGNSA. The CDR3 sequence is 15 residues long. The CDR3 spells CASSDPWEGYYGYTF. CDR3 sequence (DNA): TGTGCCAGCAGCGATCCCTGGGAGGGATACTATGGCTACACCTTC.

This clonotype was seen more than once but under ten times. The chain combines TRBV29-1 with TRBJ1-1, with TRBD1 matching over 7 bases. The trim removed 4 bases at V and 5 bases at J, leaving 19 bases unmatched. The germline gives CDR1 SQVTM, CDR2 ANQGSEA. The CDR3 length is 17 residues. This CDR3 reads CSVGGFVTGSLPTEAFF. In nucleotides, the CDR3 is TGCAGCGTTGGGGGGTTTGTGACAGGGTCACTTCCAACTGAAGCTTTCTTT.

The chain uses TRBV27 and TRBJ2-1; 7 bases match TRBD2. The junction had 5 bases not matched to a gene; V was cut back by 5 bases and J by 4 bases. Germline CDR1 reads MNHEY; CDR2 reads SMNVEV (reference sequence). The CDR3 sequence is 14 residues long. CDR3 DNA: TGTGCCAGCAGTCCAACTAGCGCTTACAATGAGCAGTTCTTC. Translation gives CASSPTSAYNEQFF.

The chain uses TRBV6-2 or TRBV6-3 and TRBJ2-3, with 7 bases lining up with TRBD1. Germline CDR1 and CDR2: MNHEY and SVGEGT. The CDR3 has 14 residues. The V and J ends lost 6 bases and 4 bases, in that order; junction bases with no gene match: 7. CDR3 protein: CASRKGAGSDTQYF. The CDR3 coding sequence is TGTGCCAGCAGAAAGGGGGCTGGGTCAGATACGCAGTATTTT.

V usage is TRBV9 and J usage is TRBJ1-4, with D unresolved. Germline V gives CDR1 SGDLS, CDR2 YYNGEE. The CDR3 contains 14 residues. Between the trimmed V and J ends, which lost 3 bases and 8 bases, there was a span of 14 bases. The CDR3 is CASSETRYPEKLFF. Written as DNA, the CDR3 is TGTGCCAGCAGCGAGACCCGGTATCCGGAAAAACTGTTTTTT.

The V gene is TRBV4-2, the J gene TRBJ2-3; D ambiguous. This CDR3 is built from 17 residues. Germline CDR1 and CDR2: LGHNA and YNFKEQ. Trimming took 0 bases from V and 2 from J, leaving 15 bases between them. The CDR3 region has the DNA TGTGCCAGCAGCCAAGAAGTCAAAACGGGCATCACAGATACGCAGTATTTT. Protein sequence: CASSQEVKTGITDTQYF.

The rearrangement joins TRBV27 to TRBJ1-1; D not resolved. The germline gives CDR1 MNHEY, CDR2 SMNVEV (reference sequence). V gave up 0 bases and J gave up 5 bases, with 13 bases separating them. CDR3 length: 15 residues. The CDR3 is CASSLSPAAGTEAFF. CDR3 sequence (DNA): TGTGCCAGCAGTTTATCCCCGGCTGCTGGGACTGAAGCTTTCTTT.

This clonotype was recorded a few times. The V call is TRBV6-6, the J call TRBJ1-5; D might be TRBD1 (6 bases). The CDR3 is 16 residues long. The germline V gene encodes CDR1 MNHNY and CDR2 SVGAGI (reference sequence). Trimming took 6 bases from V and 7 from J, leaving 22 bases between them. As DNA, the CDR3 is TGTGCCAGCAGCTTCGAACCCCCAGGGGAAGGACAGCCCCAGCATTTT. It yields the protein CASSFEPPGEGQPQHF.

The gene calls are TRBV5-4 and TRBJ2-7, with D perhaps TRBD1 (6 bases). Trimming took 3 bases from V and 0 from J, leaving 10 bases between them. The length of the CDR3 is 14 residues. CDR1 and CDR2 (germline): SGHNT, YYREEE (reference sequence). The CDR3 nucleotides are TGTGCCAGCAGCTCCACAGGGAGCTCCTACGAGCAGTACGTC. Residues: CASSSTGSSYEQYV.

This clonotype was detected once. This sequence joins TRBV20-1 and TRBJ1-2; TRBD1 agrees at 9 bases. The CDR3 contains 13 residues. Unmatched junction bases numbered 4, after V lost 6 bases and J lost 2 bases. Germline values: CDR1 DFQATT, CDR2 SNEGSKA (reference sequence). The CDR3 protein is CSARDRENYGYTF. The CDR3 DNA is TGCAGTGCACGGGACAGGGAGAACTATGGCTACACCTTC.

This clonotype was found many times. The V and J genes are TRBV20-1 and TRBJ1-1, with 9 positions matching TRBD1. Germline assignment: CDR1 DFQATT and CDR2 SNEGSKA (reference sequence). V trimming: 0 bases; J trimming: 5 bases; junction bases outside the gene matches: 4. CDR3 length equals 14 residues. The CDR3 loop is CSARDGTGITEAFF. The CDR3, as DNA: TGCAGTGCTAGAGATGGGACAGGGATAACTGAAGCTTTCTTT.

This clonotype was detected a few times. The V and J genes are TRBV6-2 or TRBV6-3 and TRBJ2-1; D gene uncertain. The germline gives CDR1 MNHEY, CDR2 SVGEGT. The CDR3 sequence is 17 residues long. The V end lost 4 bases, the J end lost 0 bases, and 16 bases lay between the germline ends. The CDR3, as DNA: TGTGCCAGCAGTTCCGGGCGGACGGTTCGCTCCTACAATGAGCAGTTCTTC. It yields the protein CASSSGRTVRSYNEQFF.

This clonotype was observed a few times. The genes are TRBV5-5 and TRBJ1-5; TRBD1 might be the D (6 bases). CDR1 is SGHKS, CDR2 YYEKEE, per germline (reference sequence). The CDR3 is made up of 15 amino acids. V was pared by 0 bases and J by 4 bases, with 11 bases between. As DNA, the CDR3 is TGTGCCAGCAGCTTGGGCAGGGGCGTGAATCAGCCCCAGCATTTT. It translates to CASSLGRGVNQPQHF.

This clonotype turned up a few times. V usage is TRBV7-9 and J usage is TRBJ2-1, with TRBD2 as a possible D gene (5 bases). The V end was cut by 1 base, the J end by 5 bases, with 12 bases between. From germline, CDR1 is SEHNR and CDR2 FQNEAQ (reference sequence). The CDR3 sequence is 15 residues long. For the CDR3, the DNA is TGTGCCAGCAGCTTAGATCCGGGAACGGACAATGAGCAGTTCTTC. Its protein product is CASSLDPGTDNEQFF.

This clonotype was observed a few times. This chain joins TRBV9 and TRBJ1-1; D remains unclear. The CDR3 length is 12 residues. The germline V gene has CDR1 SGDLS and CDR2 YYNGEE. V lost 3 bases, J lost 6 bases, and 9 bases lay in between. The CDR3 bases are TGTGCCAGCAGCGGAGGAGGCCCTGAAGCTTTCTTT. Translated, it gives CASSGGGPEAFF.

The CDR3: CASSQAGSAGELFF. Here the CDR3 DNA reads TGCGCCAGCAGCCAAGCGGGTTCAGCCGGGGAGCTGTTTTTT. The V gene is TRBV4-1, the J gene TRBJ2-2; no reliable D call. The CDR3 covers 14 residues. Trimming took off 1 base at V and 6 bases at J, with 9 bases between the two ends. Germline assignment: CDR1 MGHRA and CDR2 YSYEKL.

The chain employs TRBV23-1 and TRBJ2-3; TRBD1 matches 10 bases. TRBV23-1 is annotated as an ORF whose role is uncertain. The CDR3 spans 15 residues. V lost 7 bases, J lost 14 bases, and 18 bases stayed unmatched. The CDR3 spells CASTLGGRTGGEGYF. For the CDR3, the DNA is TGCGCCAGCACCCTAGGCGGGAGGACAGGGGGTGAGGGGTATTTT.